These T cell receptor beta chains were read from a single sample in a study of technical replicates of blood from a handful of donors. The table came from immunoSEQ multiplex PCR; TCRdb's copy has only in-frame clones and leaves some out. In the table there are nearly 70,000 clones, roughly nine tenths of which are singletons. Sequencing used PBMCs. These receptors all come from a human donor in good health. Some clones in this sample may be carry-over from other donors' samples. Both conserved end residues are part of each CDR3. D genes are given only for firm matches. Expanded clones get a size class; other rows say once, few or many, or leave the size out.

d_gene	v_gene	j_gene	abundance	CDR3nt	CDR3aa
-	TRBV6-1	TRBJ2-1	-	TGTGCCAGCAGCCCGGGACTTACAAATGAGCAGTTCTTC	CASSPGLTNEQFF
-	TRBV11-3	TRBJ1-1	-	TGTGCCAGCAGCTTAGACGGAGGTGAAGCTTTCTTT	CASSLDGGEAFF
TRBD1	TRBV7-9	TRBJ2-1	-	TGTGCCAGCAGCTCAGGACAGGGGATCGTGTTCTTC	CASSSGQGIVFF
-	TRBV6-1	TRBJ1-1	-	TGTGCCAGCACCATCGGAGGGGTGGACACTGAAGCTTTCTTT	CASTIGGVDTEAFF
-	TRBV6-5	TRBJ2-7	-	TGTGCCAGCAGTGATACTTGGAAGACTTTCGAGCAGTACTTC	CASSDTWKTFEQYF
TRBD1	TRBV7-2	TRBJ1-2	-	TGTGCCAGCAGCCCGGGACAGGGACGTATCTACACCTTC	CASSPGQGRIYTF
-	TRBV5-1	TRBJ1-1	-	TGCGCCAGCAGCTCCCAGAACACTGAAGCTTTCTTT	CASSSQNTEAFF
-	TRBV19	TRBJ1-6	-	TGTGCCAGTAGTCCCGAGGGAGTCTCTAATTCACCCCTCCACTTT	CASSPEGVSNSPLHF
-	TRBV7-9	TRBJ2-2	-	TGTGCCAGCAGCCGGGCCGGGGTATGGAACACCGGGGAGCTGTTTTTT	CASSRAGVWNTGELFF
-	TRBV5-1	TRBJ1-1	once	TGCGCCAGCAGCAACGACGTACGGGGTCGGGGTGAAGCTTTCTTT	CASSNDVRGRGEAFF